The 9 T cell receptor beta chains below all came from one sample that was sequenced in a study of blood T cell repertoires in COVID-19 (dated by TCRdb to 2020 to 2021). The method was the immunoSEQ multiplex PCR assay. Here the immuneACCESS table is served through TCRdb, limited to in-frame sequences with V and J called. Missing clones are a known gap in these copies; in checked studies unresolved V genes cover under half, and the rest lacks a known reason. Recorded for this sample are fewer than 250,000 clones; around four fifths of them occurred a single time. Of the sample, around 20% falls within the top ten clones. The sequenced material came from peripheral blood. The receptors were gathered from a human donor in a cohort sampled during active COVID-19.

Here the CDR3 reads CATRTATETQYF. The CDR3 nucleotides read TGTGCCACCAGGACAGCTACAGAGACCCAGTACTTC. The rearrangement uses TRBV6-6 and TRBJ2-5; TRBD1 is a possible D gene (6 bases). This CDR3 is 12 amino acids long. The germline V and J ends were trimmed by 10 bases and 4 bases, with 13 bases remaining between them. The germline V gene encodes CDR1 MNHNY and CDR2 SVGAGI (reference sequence).

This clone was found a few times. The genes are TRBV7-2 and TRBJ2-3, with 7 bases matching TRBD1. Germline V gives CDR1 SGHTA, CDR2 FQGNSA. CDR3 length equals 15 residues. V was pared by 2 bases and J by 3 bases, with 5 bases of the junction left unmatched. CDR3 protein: CASSLSVQGTDTQYF. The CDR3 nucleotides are TGTGCCAGCAGCTTATCGGTACAGGGGACAGATACGCAGTATTTT.

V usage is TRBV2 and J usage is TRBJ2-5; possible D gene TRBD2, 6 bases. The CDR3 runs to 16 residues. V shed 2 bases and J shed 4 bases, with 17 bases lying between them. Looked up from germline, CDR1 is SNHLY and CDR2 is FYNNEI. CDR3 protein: CASSERSLLARETQYF. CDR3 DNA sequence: TGTGCCAGCAGTGAAAGAAGCTTACTAGCTCGAGAGACCCAGTACTTC.

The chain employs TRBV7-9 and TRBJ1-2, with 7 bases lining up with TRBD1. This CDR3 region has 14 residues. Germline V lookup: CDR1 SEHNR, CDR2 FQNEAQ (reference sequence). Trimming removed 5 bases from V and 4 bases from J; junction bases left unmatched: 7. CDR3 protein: CASSLDRPPYGYTF. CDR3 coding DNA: TGTGCCAGCAGCCTGGACAGGCCCCCCTATGGCTACACCTTC.

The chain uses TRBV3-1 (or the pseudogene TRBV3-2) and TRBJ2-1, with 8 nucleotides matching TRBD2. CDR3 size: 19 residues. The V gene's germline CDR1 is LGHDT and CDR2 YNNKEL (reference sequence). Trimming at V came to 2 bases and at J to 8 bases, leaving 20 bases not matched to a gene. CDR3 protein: CASSQRGPSAGGVGDEQFF. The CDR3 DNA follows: TGTGCCAGCAGCCAAAGAGGCCCCTCGGCGGGAGGTGTTGGTGATGAGCAGTTCTTC.

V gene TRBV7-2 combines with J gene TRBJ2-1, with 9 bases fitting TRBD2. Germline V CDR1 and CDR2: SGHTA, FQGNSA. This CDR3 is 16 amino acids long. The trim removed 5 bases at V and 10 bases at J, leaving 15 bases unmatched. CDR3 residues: CASSRPPSGDLGEQFF. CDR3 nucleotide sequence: TGTGCCAGCAGCCGCCCCCCTAGCGGGGACCTCGGGGAGCAGTTCTTC.

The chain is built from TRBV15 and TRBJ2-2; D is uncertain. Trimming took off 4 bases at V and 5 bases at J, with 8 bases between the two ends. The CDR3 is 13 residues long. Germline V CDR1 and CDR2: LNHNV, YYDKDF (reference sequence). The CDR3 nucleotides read TGTGCCACCAGCACCGGTCGGACCGGGGAGCTGTTTTTT. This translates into CATSTGRTGELFF.

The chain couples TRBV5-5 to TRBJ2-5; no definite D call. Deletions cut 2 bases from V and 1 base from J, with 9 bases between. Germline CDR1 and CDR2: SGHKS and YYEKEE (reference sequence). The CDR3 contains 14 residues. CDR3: CASSLWHSQETQYF. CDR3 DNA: TGTGCCAGCAGCTTATGGCACAGCCAAGAGACCCAGTACTTC. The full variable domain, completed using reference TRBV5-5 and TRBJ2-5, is DAGVTQSPTHLIKTRGQQVTLRCSPISGHKSVSWYQQVLGQGPQFIFQYYEKEERGRGNFPDRFSARQFPNYSSELNVNALLLGDSALYLCASSLWHSQETQYFGPGTRLLVL.

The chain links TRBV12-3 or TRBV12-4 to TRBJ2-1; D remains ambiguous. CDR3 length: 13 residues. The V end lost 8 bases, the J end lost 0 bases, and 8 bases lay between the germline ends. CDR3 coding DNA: TGTGCCAGCTGTTGGAGCTCCTACAATGAGCAGTTCTTC. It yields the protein CASCWSSYNEQFF.